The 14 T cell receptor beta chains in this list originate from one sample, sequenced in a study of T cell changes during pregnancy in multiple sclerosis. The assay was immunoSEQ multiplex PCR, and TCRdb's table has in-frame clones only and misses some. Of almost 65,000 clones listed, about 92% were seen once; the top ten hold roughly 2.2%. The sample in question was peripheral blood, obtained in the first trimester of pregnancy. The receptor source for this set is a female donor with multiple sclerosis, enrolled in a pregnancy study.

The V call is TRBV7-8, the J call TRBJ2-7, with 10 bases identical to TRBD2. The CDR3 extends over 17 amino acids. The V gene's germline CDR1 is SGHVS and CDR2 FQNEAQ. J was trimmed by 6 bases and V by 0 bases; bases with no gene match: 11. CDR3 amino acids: CASSLAKASGRTGEQYF. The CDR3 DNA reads TGTGCCAGCAGCTTAGCCAAAGCTAGCGGGAGAACCGGCGAGCAGTACTTC. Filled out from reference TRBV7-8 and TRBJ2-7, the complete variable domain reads GAGVSQSPRYKVAKRGQDVALRCDPISGHVSLFWYQQALGQGPEFLTYFQNEAQLDKSGLPSDRFFAERPEGSVSTLKIQRTQQEDSAVYLCASSLAKASGRTGEQYFGPGTRLTVT.

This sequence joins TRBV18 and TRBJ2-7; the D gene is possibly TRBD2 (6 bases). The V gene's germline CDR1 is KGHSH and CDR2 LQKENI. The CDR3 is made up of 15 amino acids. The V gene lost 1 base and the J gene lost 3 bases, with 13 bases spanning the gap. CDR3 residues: CASSPRITGGYEQYF. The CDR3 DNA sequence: TGTGCCAGCTCACCACGAATCACCGGGGGCTACGAGCAGTACTTC.

CDR3 nucleotides: TGTGCCAGCAGCAGACGGGACACAATAACGGAGACCCAGTACTTC. Protein product: CASSRRDTITETQYF. The J gene is TRBJ2-5, the V gene TRBV5-6; TRBD1 is a possible D gene (6 bases). This CDR3 is built from 15 residues. The germline V gene encodes CDR1 SGHDT and CDR2 YYEEEE. V shed 4 bases and J shed 5 bases, with 18 bases lying between them.

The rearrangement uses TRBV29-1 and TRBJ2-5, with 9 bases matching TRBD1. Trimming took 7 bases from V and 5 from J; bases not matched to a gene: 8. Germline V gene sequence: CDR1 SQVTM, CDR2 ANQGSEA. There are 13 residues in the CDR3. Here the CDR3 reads CSASTGGSETQYF. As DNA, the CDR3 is TGCAGCGCTAGTACAGGGGGCTCGGAGACCCAGTACTTC.

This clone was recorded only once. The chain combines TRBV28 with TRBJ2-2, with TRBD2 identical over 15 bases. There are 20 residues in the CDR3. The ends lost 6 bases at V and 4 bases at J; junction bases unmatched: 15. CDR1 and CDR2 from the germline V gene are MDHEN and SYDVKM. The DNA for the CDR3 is TGTGCCAGCAGGCCTGGCGGGATTTGGACTAGCGGGAGGGGCACCGGGGAGCTGTTTTTT. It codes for CASRPGGIWTSGRGTGELFF.

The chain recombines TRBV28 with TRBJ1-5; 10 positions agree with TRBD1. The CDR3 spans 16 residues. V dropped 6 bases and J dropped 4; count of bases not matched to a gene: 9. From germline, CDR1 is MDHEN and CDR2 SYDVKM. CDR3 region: CASRERDRGQNQPQHF. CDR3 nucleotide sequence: TGTGCCAGCAGAGAACGGGACAGGGGCCAAAATCAGCCCCAGCATTTT. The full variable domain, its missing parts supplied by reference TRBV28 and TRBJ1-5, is DVKVTQSSRYLVKRTGEKVFLECVQDMDHENMFWYRQDPGLGLRLIYFSYDVKMKEKGDIPEGYSVSREKKERFSLILESASTNQTSMYLCASRERDRGQNQPQHFGDGTRLSIL.

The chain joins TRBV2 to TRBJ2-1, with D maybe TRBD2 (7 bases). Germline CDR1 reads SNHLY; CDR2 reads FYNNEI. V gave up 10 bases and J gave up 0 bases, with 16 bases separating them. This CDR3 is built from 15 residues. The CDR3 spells CANRGAAVSYNEQFF. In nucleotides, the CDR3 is TGTGCCAACCGGGGGGCAGCGGTCTCCTACAATGAGCAGTTCTTC.

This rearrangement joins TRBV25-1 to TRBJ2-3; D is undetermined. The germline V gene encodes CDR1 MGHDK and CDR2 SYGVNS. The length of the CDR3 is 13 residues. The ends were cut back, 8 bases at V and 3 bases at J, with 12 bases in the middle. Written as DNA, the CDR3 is TGTGCCAGCTCCAGTGTTGATACAGATACGCAGTATTTT. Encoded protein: CASSSVDTDTQYF.

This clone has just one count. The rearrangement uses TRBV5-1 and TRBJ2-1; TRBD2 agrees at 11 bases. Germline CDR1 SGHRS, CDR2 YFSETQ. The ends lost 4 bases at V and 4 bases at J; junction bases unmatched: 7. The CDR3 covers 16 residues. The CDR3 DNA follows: TGCGCCAGCAGCGGCCCACTAGCGGGAGATTACAATGAGCAGTTCTTC. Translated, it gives CASSGPLAGDYNEQFF. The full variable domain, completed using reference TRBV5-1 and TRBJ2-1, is KAGVTQTPRYLIKTRGQQVTLSCSPISGHRSVSWYQQTPGQGLQFLFEYFSETQRNKGNFPGRFSGRQFSNSRSEMNVSTLELGDSALYLCASSGPLAGDYNEQFFGPGTRLTVL.

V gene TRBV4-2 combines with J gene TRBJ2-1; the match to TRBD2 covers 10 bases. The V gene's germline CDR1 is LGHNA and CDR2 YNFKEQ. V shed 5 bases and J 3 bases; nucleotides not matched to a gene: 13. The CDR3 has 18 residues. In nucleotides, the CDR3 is TGTGCCAGCAGCAGCGCCGCTGCTAGCGGGAGTATCTACAATGAGCAGTTCTTC. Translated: CASSSAAASGSIYNEQFF.

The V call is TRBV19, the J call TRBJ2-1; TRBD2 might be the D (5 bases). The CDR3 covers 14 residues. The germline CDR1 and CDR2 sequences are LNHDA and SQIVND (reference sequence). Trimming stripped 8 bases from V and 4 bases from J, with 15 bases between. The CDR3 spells CASSPSGWYNEQFF. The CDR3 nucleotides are TGTGCCAGTTCCCCCTCGGGGTGGTACAATGAGCAGTTCTTC. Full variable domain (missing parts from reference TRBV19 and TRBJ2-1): DGGITQSPKYLFRKEGQNVTLSCEQNLNHDAMYWYRQDPGQGLRLIYYSQIVNDFQKGDIAEGYSVSREKKESFPLTVTSAQKNPTAFYLCASSPSGWYNEQFFGPGTRLTVL.

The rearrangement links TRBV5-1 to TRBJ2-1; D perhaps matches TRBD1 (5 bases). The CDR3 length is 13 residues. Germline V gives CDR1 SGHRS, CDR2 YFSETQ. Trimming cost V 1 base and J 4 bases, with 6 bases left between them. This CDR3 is CASSLQGYNEQFF. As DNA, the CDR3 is TGCGCCAGCAGCTTGCAGGGTTACAATGAGCAGTTCTTC. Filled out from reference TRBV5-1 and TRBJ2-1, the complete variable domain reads KAGVTQTPRYLIKTRGQQVTLSCSPISGHRSVSWYQQTPGQGLQFLFEYFSETQRNKGNFPGRFSGRQFSNSRSEMNVSTLELGDSALYLCASSLQGYNEQFFGPGTRLTVL.

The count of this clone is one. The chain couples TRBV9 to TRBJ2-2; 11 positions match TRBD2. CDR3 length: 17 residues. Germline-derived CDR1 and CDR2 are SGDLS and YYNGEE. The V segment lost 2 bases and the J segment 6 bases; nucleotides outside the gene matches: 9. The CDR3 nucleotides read TGTGCCAGCAGCGTTTCTTCTAGCGGGAGGTTGGCCGGGGAGCTGTTTTTT. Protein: CASSVSSSGRLAGELFF.

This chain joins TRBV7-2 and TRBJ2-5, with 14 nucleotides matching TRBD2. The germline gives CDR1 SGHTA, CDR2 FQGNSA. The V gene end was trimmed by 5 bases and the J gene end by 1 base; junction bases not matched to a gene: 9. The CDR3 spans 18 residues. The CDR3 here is CASSLSGTSGSIQETQYF. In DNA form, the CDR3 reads TGTGCCAGCAGCCTGAGTGGGACTAGCGGGAGTATCCAAGAGACCCAGTACTTC.